This is a list of T cell receptor beta chains from one sample in a study. A single record per CDR3 protein comes from TCRdb applying MiXCR to the 5' RACE reads. The table lists about 43,000 distinct CDR3 sequences, roughly a fifth of them singletons, with roughly 4.5% in the top ten. Sequenced material: Tregs sorted from a lymph node. These receptors were collected from a female donor with breast cancer. The conserved cysteine and the conserved F or W are not part of the CDR3 here. Each record gives: J gene, V gene, CDR3 protein.

>TRBJ1-1|TRBV4-1
TSSLFNLNTEAF
>TRBJ2-1|TRBV30
AWEPGTGPQSSYNEQF
>TRBJ1-5|TRBV25-1
ASSQNRRDRSNQPQH
>TRBJ1-1|TRBV12-3/TRBV12-4
ASSLDVAEAF
>TRBJ2-5|TRBV27
AGSLGQGYQETQY
>TRBJ2-2|TRBV5-1
ASTPSGKATGELF
>TRBJ2-1|TRBV27
ASSHRGRNEQF
>TRBJ2-3|TRBV28
ASSFSGLAEGDTQY
>TRBJ2-1|TRBV5-6
ASSSPAGLNEQF
>TRBJ1-6|TRBV7-9
ASSRGSKMDSASSYNSPLH
>TRBJ2-1|TRBV20-1
SEGRGGSNEQF
>TRBJ2-4|TRBV20-1
SARPTSGLKNIQY
>TRBJ2-1|TRBV7-9
ASSPWDGGHNEQF
>TRBJ2-1|TRBV9
ASSHSLAGPYNEQF
>TRBJ2-1|TRBV5-1
ASSFTSGRMNEQF
>TRBJ1-2|TRBV6-5
ASSPPGGGYGYT
>TRBJ2-7|TRBV30
AWSVRAYEQY
>TRBJ2-1|TRBV7-9
ASSLAGNNERF
>TRBJ2-3|TRBV16
ASSQGLAGVRDTQY
>TRBJ2-1|TRBV30
AWTSGPRVNEQF
>TRBJ2-5|TRBV20-1
SAQTWETQY
>TRBJ2-2|TRBV27
ASRLALTGELF
>TRBJ1-1|TRBV11-2
ASSFKTGGASF